Each of the 10 T cell receptor beta chains below was sequenced from the same sample in a study of blood T cell repertoires in COVID-19. The method was immunoSEQ multiplex PCR; TCRdb's version includes in-frame clones alone and lacks a portion of them. The repertoire has about 110,000 clones, 85% of them found once; the top ten carry less than 15%. Sequencing input: peripheral blood. These receptors originate from a human donor in a cohort sampled during active COVID-19.

The rearrangement joins TRBV7-3 to TRBJ2-7, with TRBD2 as a possible D gene (5 bases). V shed 2 bases and J shed 0 bases, with 14 bases lying between them. Germline V gene data show CDR1 as SGHTA and CDR2 as FQGTGA. This CDR3 is built from 16 residues. CDR3 nucleotides: TGTGCCAGCAGCTTACAGCCCCAAGGGAGCTCCTACGAGCAGTACTTC. Protein sequence: CASSLQPQGSSYEQYF.

The CDR3 DNA reads TGTGCCAGCAGCTTAGGACAGGGTGGGAATTCACCCCTCCACTTT. Translated: CASSLGQGGNSPLHF. This chain connects TRBV7-2 to TRBJ1-6; 7 nucleotides agree with TRBD1. Germline loops: CDR1 SGHTA, CDR2 FQGNSA. The CDR3 is 15 amino acids. The junction had 4 bases not matched to a gene; V was cut back by 1 base and J by 7 bases.

This chain uses TRBV5-1 with TRBJ2-2; D ambiguous. This CDR3 is 13 amino acids long. The germline V and J ends were trimmed by 0 bases and 4 bases, with 4 bases remaining between them. Germline V lookup: CDR1 SGHRS, CDR2 YFSETQ. This chain's CDR3 is CASSLDLTGELFF. In nucleotides, the CDR3 is TGCGCCAGCAGCTTGGATCTCACCGGGGAGCTGTTTTTT.

This chain joins TRBV11-2 and TRBJ1-4; D might be TRBD1 (5 bases). The V gene lost 5 bases and the J gene lost 0 bases, with 13 bases spanning the gap. The germline gives CDR1 SGHAT, CDR2 FQNNGV. The CDR3 runs to 16 residues. CDR3 protein: CASSPETEATNEKLFF. The CDR3 nucleotides are TGTGCCAGCAGCCCCGAGACAGAAGCAACTAATGAAAAACTGTTTTTT. Supplemented by reference TRBV11-2 and TRBJ1-4, the full variable domain reads EAGVAQSPRYKIIEKRQSVAFWCNPISGHATLYWYQQILGQGPKLLIQFQNNGVVDDSQLPKDRFSAERLKGVDSTLKIQPAKLEDSAVYLCASSPETEATNEKLFFGSGTQLSVL.

This chain uses TRBV6-2 or TRBV6-3 with TRBJ2-1; 7 bases are shared with TRBD2. Germline assignment: CDR1 MNHEY and CDR2 SVGEGT. The V segment lost 6 bases and the J segment 7 bases; nucleotides outside the gene matches: 15. The CDR3 runs to 16 residues. The DNA of the CDR3 is TGTGCCAGCAGCACCCCCGGACTAGTTCTCTTGAATGAGCAGTTCTTC. Translation gives CASSTPGLVLLNEQFF.

The gene calls are TRBV19 and TRBJ1-5, with D perhaps TRBD1 (6 bases). This CDR3 is built from 17 residues. Germline CDR1 and CDR2: LNHDA and SQIVND (reference sequence). With 3 bases removed from V and 4 bases from J, the gap between germline ends came to 19 bases. CDR3: CASSMKWTDLRNQPQHF. Written as DNA, the CDR3 is TGTGCCAGTAGTATGAAGTGGACAGACCTCCGAAATCAGCCCCAGCATTTT.

This clone appeared once. The rearrangement uses TRBV15 and TRBJ1-1; 10 bases fit TRBD1. The germline CDR1 and CDR2 sequences are LNHNV and YYDKDF (reference sequence). This CDR3 is built from 15 residues. V gave up 5 bases and J gave up 5 bases; unmatched junction bases: 8. CDR3 DNA sequence: TGTGCCACCAGCGGCCGACAGGGGGCAGGTACTGAAGCTTTCTTT. Its translation: CATSGRQGAGTEAFF.

CDR3 sequence: CASSWRRTNYGYTF. In DNA, the CDR3 is TGTGCCAGCAGCTGGAGAAGGACTAACTATGGCTACACCTTC. The chain employs TRBV5-6 and TRBJ1-2; no definite D call. The V and J ends lost 3 bases and 0 bases respectively, with 9 bases between them. The CDR3 totals 14 residues. Germline V gene sequence: CDR1 SGHDT, CDR2 YYEEEE.

CDR3 DNA: TGTGCCAGCAGTTTTGATCGCCCCGGGACAGGGGGCGTAGCATACGACTCTGGGGCCAACGTCCTGACTTTC. Amino acids: CASSFDRPGTGGVAYDSGANVLTF. V is TRBV28 and J is TRBJ2-6, with TRBD1 matching 12 bases. The junction had 21 bases not matched to a gene; V was cut back by 3 bases and J by 0 bases. The germline V gene has CDR1 MDHEN and CDR2 SYDVKM. The CDR3 runs to 24 residues.

This clone has only one observation. The gene calls are TRBV6-6 and TRBJ2-5; the match to TRBD2 covers 8 bases. This CDR3 spans 15 amino acids. Germline CDR1 and CDR2: MNHNY and SVGAGI (reference sequence). After removal of 4 bases from V and 6 bases from J, the junction contained 10 bases not matched to a gene. The CDR3 DNA is TGTGCCAGCAGTTCCCACGGGAGGGGGGAGAAGACCCAGTACTTC. It is translated as CASSSHGRGEKTQYF.